The 23 T cell receptor beta chains in this list originate from one sample, sequenced in a study of identical twins. TCRdb reprocessed the 5' RACE reads with MiXCR, giving one entry per CDR3 protein. The sample has just under 650,000 distinct CDR3 sequences; roughly 7.2% are singletons. The data were also submitted as part of a second study, on yellow fever vaccine responses in identical twins.

The sequenced material came from PBMCs. These receptors all come from a young woman in good health.

This clonotype showed up just a few times. This rearrangement joins TRBV5-1 to TRBJ2-2; TRBD2 might be the D (5 bases). Germline CDR1 reads SGHRS; CDR2 reads YFSETQ. The CDR3 contains 13 residues. V was pared by 7 bases and J by 6 bases, with 13 bases between. The DNA for the CDR3 is TGCGCCAGCTGCAGTGGGGAGTCCGGGGAGCTGTTTTTT. It specifies CASCSGESGELFF.

This clonotype showed up many times. DNA for the CDR3: TGTGCCAGCAGTAGGAAACAGGGAGGCGGCACTGAAGCTTTCTTT. Translation gives CASSRKQGGGTEAFF. The chain carries TRBV12-3 or TRBV12-4 and TRBJ1-1, with a weak D call TRBD1 (6 bases). The V end lost 5 bases, the J end lost 4 bases, and 17 bases lay between the germline ends. This CDR3 spans 15 amino acids.

The sample holds a few counts of this clonotype. The chain uses TRBV3-1 and TRBJ2-5, with 12 bases that match TRBD2. CDR3 length: 16 residues. V lost 1 base, J lost 7 bases, and 7 bases stayed unmatched. Germline loops: CDR1 LGHDT, CDR2 YNNKEL (reference sequence). Here the CDR3 reads CASSQGTSGTLGTQYF. For the CDR3, the DNA is TGTGCCAGCAGCCAAGGGACTAGCGGGACGTTGGGGACCCAGTACTTC.

Ten or more counts support this clonotype. The chain recombines TRBV11-2 with TRBJ2-1; D possibly corresponds to TRBD1 (6 bases). Germline CDR1 and CDR2: SGHAT and FQNNGV. This CDR3 comprises 18 residues. Trimming cost V 2 bases and J 8 bases, with 25 bases left between them. The CDR3 nucleotides read TGTGCCAGCAGCTTACACAGGGAGTACCTCGATAGGGCGGATGAGCAGTTCTTC. Translation gives CASSLHREYLDRADEQFF.

The sample holds a few counts of this clonotype. V and J are TRBV18 and TRBJ1-4; no clear D. The CDR3 covers 17 residues. Germline CDR1 and CDR2: KGHSH and LQKENI. The V gene lost 1 base and the J gene lost 3 bases, with 15 bases spanning the gap. The CDR3 bases are TGTGCCAGCTCACCACTGGGGATCCCTCTGGCTAATGAAAAACTGTTTTTT. This sequence encodes CASSPLGIPLANEKLFF.

The gene calls are TRBV20-1 and TRBJ2-2, with D uncertain. Germline CDR1 is DFQATT and CDR2 is SNEGSKA (reference sequence). The CDR3 has 13 residues. The V end lost 7 bases, the J end lost 2 bases, and 11 bases lay between the germline ends. The CDR3 is CSVAETNTGELFF. In nucleotides, the CDR3 is TGCAGTGTGGCAGAGACTAACACCGGGGAGCTGTTTTTT.

This clonotype was seen ten or more times. J is TRBJ2-3 and V is TRBV5-1; TRBD1 or TRBD2 may be the D gene (6 bases each). CDR1 is SGHRS and CDR2 is YFSETQ in the germline V gene. CDR3 length equals 15 residues. Trimming cost V 4 bases and J 1 base, with 13 bases left between them. The CDR3 nucleotides read TGCGCCAGCAGCAGGAGGGGGGTACGCACAGATACGCAGTATTTT. Protein: CASSRRGVRTDTQYF.

This clonotype came up a few times. This rearrangement joins TRBV20-1 to TRBJ1-5; D unresolved. From germline, CDR1 is DFQATT and CDR2 SNEGSKA (reference sequence). The CDR3 contains 19 residues. CDR3 sequence (DNA): TGCGGACTATCCCGAGATCGGACGACAAAATATTATAGCAATCAGCCCCAGCATTTT. It is translated as CGLSRDRTTKYYSNQPQHF.

V usage is TRBV5-6 and J usage is TRBJ2-7, with D possibly TRBD1 on 6 matching bases. This CDR3 is 14 amino acids long. V was shortened by 4 bases and J by 4 bases, with 15 bases between the two germline ends. In germline, CDR1 is SGHDT, CDR2 YYEEEE. The CDR3 bases are TGTGCCAGCAGCCCGGGACATCCTTTTTACGAGCAGTACTTC. It yields the protein CASSPGHPFYEQYF.

This clonotype was seen many times. The V call is TRBV29-1, the J call TRBJ2-5; D is uncertain. Germline CDR1 reads SQVTM; CDR2 reads ANQGSEA. V was clipped by 0 bases and J by 4 bases, with 18 bases between them. The CDR3 extends over 16 amino acids. The DNA of the CDR3 is TGCAGCGTTGAAGATCGCCTTCGGCACCACTTAGAGACCCAGTACTTC. Translation: CSVEDRLRHHLETQYF. Together with reference TRBV29-1 and TRBJ2-5, the CDR3 gives the full variable domain: SAVISQKPSRDICQRGTSLTIQCQVDSQVTMMFWYRQQPGQSLTLIATANQGSEATYESGFVIDKFPISRPNLTFSTLTVSNMSPEDSSIYLCSVEDRLRHHLETQYFGPGTRLLVL.

In this sample, this clonotype turned up many times. This rearrangement joins TRBV4-1 to TRBJ1-1; no reliable D call. The V gene lost 1 base and the J gene lost 1 base, with 10 bases spanning the gap. The V gene's germline CDR1 is MGHRA and CDR2 YSYEKL. The CDR3 contains 15 residues. The DNA of the CDR3 is TGCGCCAGCAGCCAAGTACCGGGAGGGAACACTGAAGCTTTCTTT. The encoded protein is CASSQVPGGNTEAFF.

This clonotype was detected only a few times. The chain is built from TRBV4-1 and TRBJ2-6; TRBD1 matches at 9 bases. This CDR3 has 17 amino acids. The V gene's germline CDR1 is MGHRA and CDR2 YSYEKL. V shed 3 bases, J shed 0 bases, and the junction held 3 bases outside the gene matches. CDR3 coding DNA: TGCGCCAGCAGCCACGGACAGGGGATCTCTGGGGCCAACGTCCTGACTTTC. This translates into CASSHGQGISGANVLTF.

V and J are TRBV7-8 and TRBJ2-2; 8 bases are shared with TRBD2. Losses at the gene ends were 5 bases for V and 0 bases for J; bases not matched to a gene: 5. The CDR3 has 16 amino acids. Germline CDR1 SGHVS, CDR2 FQNEAQ. Here the CDR3 DNA reads TGTGCCAGCAGCCACAGGACTAGCTCGAACACCGGGGAGCTGTTTTTT. Its translation is CASSHRTSSNTGELFF.

This clonotype was counted only a few times. In DNA, the CDR3 is TGTGCCAGCAGCCCCCTAGCGGGAGGCGCCACCGGGGAGCTGTTTTTT. Translating it yields CASSPLAGGATGELFF. V and J are TRBV12-3 or TRBV12-4 and TRBJ2-2; 11 nucleotides align to TRBD2. This CDR3 contains 16 residues. Trimming took 6 bases from V and 4 from J; bases not matched to a gene: 7.

In this sample, this clonotype turned up a few times. The CDR3 sequence is CASSQSSGVGETQYF. In DNA, the CDR3 is TGTGCCAGCAGCCAATCTTCAGGGGTGGGCGAGACCCAGTACTTC. The rearrangement uses TRBV14 and TRBJ2-5; possibly TRBD1 for D (6 bases). The CDR3 has 15 residues. Per germline, CDR1 SGHDN and CDR2 FVKESK. The V gene lost 2 bases and the J gene lost 5 bases, with 15 bases spanning the gap.

This clonotype was counted ten times or more. This sequence joins TRBV28 and TRBJ2-1, with TRBD1 identical over 7 bases. CDR3 size: 15 residues. Trimming removed 5 bases from V and 5 bases from J; junction bases left unmatched: 9. CDR1 is MDHEN and CDR2 is SYDVKM in the germline V gene. CDR3 loop: CASSPGQSFDNEQFF. Here the CDR3 DNA reads TGTGCCAGCAGTCCGGGACAGTCCTTTGACAATGAGCAGTTCTTC.

The rearrangement joins TRBV5-1 to TRBJ2-1; no reliable D call. V shed 4 bases and J shed 6 bases, with 11 bases lying between them. CDR1 SGHRS and CDR2 YFSETQ come from the germline V gene. The CDR3 extends over 13 amino acids. The CDR3 loop reads CASSVVGSNEQFF. The CDR3 coding sequence is TGCGCCAGCAGCGTTGTAGGGTCCAATGAGCAGTTCTTC.

This clonotype was seen at least ten times. The chain employs TRBV12-3 or TRBV12-4 and TRBJ1-2; D gene ambiguous. Trimming took off 3 bases at V and 1 base at J, with 12 bases between the two ends. This CDR3 contains 15 residues. For the CDR3, the DNA is TGTGCCAGCAGTTTCTCCGACCGTAATAACTATGGCTACACCTTC. The encoded protein is CASSFSDRNNYGYTF.

This clonotype came up many times. This chain connects TRBV5-1 to TRBJ2-1; 9 positions match TRBD2. V shed 1 base and J 8 bases; nucleotides not matched to a gene: 4. From germline, CDR1 is SGHRS and CDR2 YFSETQ. CDR3 size: 14 residues. CDR3 loop: CASSLSSGIYEQFF. DNA for the CDR3: TGCGCCAGCAGCTTGTCTAGCGGGATTTATGAGCAGTTCTTC.

This clonotype was found many times. The chain couples TRBV27 to TRBJ2-5; possible D gene TRBD2, 6 bases. Germline V gene sequence: CDR1 MNHEY, CDR2 SMNVEV (reference sequence). The CDR3 consists of 15 residues. V was pared by 4 bases and J by 2 bases, with 14 bases between. This CDR3 is CASSYLGGSQETQYF. CDR3 coding DNA: TGTGCCAGCAGTTACCTCGGGGGTTCGCAAGAGACCCAGTACTTC.

The chain has TRBV6-2 or TRBV6-3 and TRBJ2-7, with 7 positions matching TRBD1. The germline CDR1 and CDR2 sequences are MNHEY and SVGEGT. The CDR3 runs 15 residues. V was clipped by 6 bases and J by 0 bases; unmatched bases: 8. CDR3 amino acids: CASSQRDSRSYEQYF. Written as DNA, the CDR3 is TGTGCCAGCAGCCAAAGGGACAGCCGCTCCTACGAGCAGTACTTC.

This clonotype was counted only a few times. The chain combines TRBV7-9 with TRBJ2-7, with 7 bases identical to TRBD1. V shed 4 bases, J shed 4 bases, and the junction held 4 bases outside the gene matches. There are 13 residues in the CDR3. From germline, CDR1 is SEHNR and CDR2 FQNEAQ (reference sequence). The CDR3 spells CASSSTGVYEQYF. Written as DNA, the CDR3 is TGTGCCAGCAGCTCCACAGGGGTGTACGAGCAGTACTTC.

This clonotype was counted a few times. The gene calls are TRBV2 and TRBJ1-2; possible D gene TRBD1, 5 bases. V was pared by 1 base and J by 4 bases, with 19 bases between. CDR3 length: 17 amino acids. The V gene's germline CDR1 is SNHLY and CDR2 FYNNEI. The CDR3, as DNA: TGTGCCAGCAGTGAAGTCGGGACGGCCGCCGACGGCTATGGCTACACCTTC. Its translation is CASSEVGTAADGYGYTF.